This T cell receptor (beta chain) was sequenced for a study of T cells expressing NK-cell markers (TCRdb year 2020). At the level of the whole study: Under 10 donors provided sorted CD3+CD56+NKG2C+, CD3+CD56+NKG2C- and CD3+CD56-NKG2C+ T-cell subsets, whose TCR beta-chain repertoires were profiled. All eight donors whose samples were sequenced were randomly selected healthy volunteers, three of them men and five women. Of the eight sequenced donors, seven were found to be HCMV-seropositive and one was found to be HCMV-seronegative. Illumina HiSeq 2000/2500, MiSeq or NextSeq was used to sequence libraries as 2 x 150 bp reads. Findings and caveats that apply to the study as a whole: Those dominant clonotypes were again the most abundant among CD3+CD56-NKG2C+ cells in a few donors, at about 25-60.1%. It remained unclear whether the expanded NKG2C-expressing T cell clones were specific for HCMV antigens. For several donors, the dominant CD3+CD56+NKG2C+ clonotypes were among the top 10 CD8+ clonotypes and accounted for about 1.0-8% of CD8+ T cells.

HCMV serostatus was determined by detecting HCMV-specific IgG in serum with a commercial ELISA kit. Ficoll density gradient centrifugation was used to isolate peripheral blood mononuclear cells from blood. As for this clonotype: Its recognized antigen is unknown.

This sample was sequenced with an Illumina HiSeq 2000. TCR beta cDNA libraries were prepared using 5'RACE template switching, which introduced a universal primer site and unique molecular identifiers. Priming for cDNA synthesis came from the TCR beta constant segment, and two successive PCR amplification steps followed. As for the authors' bioinformatics: MIGEC handled demultiplexing of the reads and grouping by UMI, while MiTCR was used to assemble and quantify clonotypes. To exclude erroneous sequences, only TCR cDNA sequences supported by at least two reads were retained. The tcR package was used for downstream repertoire analysis, with clonotypes matched between fractions based on CDR3 nucleotide sequence plus V segment. VDJmatch was used to annotate antigen specificity against VDJdb, with one amino acid substitution allowed in CDR3. Each entry corresponds to one CDR3 protein sequence from reads that TCRdb reprocessed, and DNA is not given. TCRdb's processing, not the study's, gives the V and J calls here. The sample table records 300,000 to 500,000 distinct CDR3 sequences. The ten largest clones add up to about 10% of the sample.

Sequences DFQATT (CDR1) and SNEGSKA (CDR2) are obtained from the germline V gene (reference sequence). Spanning cysteine to phenylalanine, the CDR3 consists of 14 amino acids. No DNA is given. Sequencing input: blood T cells: a sorted CD56 or NKG2C T cell subset, CD4+ or CD8+ T cells, or bulk PBMC T cells (not recorded which). This clonotype was obtained from a woman in her 50s in good health. Donor details come from another sample of the same person, matched by shared clones. The receptor chain draws on TRBV20-1 and TRBJ2-3; TCRdb picks TRBD2, but there is no DNA to check that call. CDR3 loop: CSAFPGLAGDTQYF.